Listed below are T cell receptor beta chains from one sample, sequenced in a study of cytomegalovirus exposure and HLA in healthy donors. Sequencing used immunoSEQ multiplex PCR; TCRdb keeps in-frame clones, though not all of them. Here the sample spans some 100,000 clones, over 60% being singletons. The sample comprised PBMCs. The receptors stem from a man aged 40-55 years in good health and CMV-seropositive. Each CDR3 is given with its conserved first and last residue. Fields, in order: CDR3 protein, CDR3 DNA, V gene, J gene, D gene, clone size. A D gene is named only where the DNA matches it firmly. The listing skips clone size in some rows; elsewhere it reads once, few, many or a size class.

CDR3: CASQAAGGARTGELFF; DNA: TGCGCCAGCCAGGCGGCAGGGGGCGCTCGGACCGGGGAGCTGTTTTTT; V: TRBV5-1; J: TRBJ2-2; D: TRBD1; size: .
CDR3: CVCGGSSYEQYF; DNA: TGTGTCTGTGGAGGGTCGTCCTACGAGCAGTACTTC; V: TRBV28; J: TRBJ2-7; D: .; size: .
CDR3: CASSSGTGSYEQYF; DNA: TGCGCCAGCAGCTCCGGGACAGGTTCCTACGAGCAGTACTTC; V: TRBV5-1; J: TRBJ2-7; D: TRBD1; size: .
CDR3: CASSRGTGGGYEQYF; DNA: TGTGCCAGCAGCCGTGGGACAGGCGGGGGCTACGAGCAGTACTTC; V: TRBV4-2; J: TRBJ2-7; D: .; size: .
CDR3: CASSQDLRGGPEAFF; DNA: TGCGCCAGCAGCCAAGATTTGCGGGGAGGGCCTGAAGCTTTCTTT; V: TRBV4-1; J: TRBJ1-1; D: .; size: .
CDR3: CASSLGGGNYGYTF; DNA: TGCGCCAGCAGCTTGGGTGGCGGGAACTATGGCTACACCTTC; V: TRBV5-1; J: TRBJ1-2; D: .; size: .
CDR3: CATSRIQGVEQYF; DNA: TGTGCCACCAGCAGGATTCAGGGGGTCGAGCAGTACTTC; V: TRBV15; J: TRBJ2-7; D: TRBD1; size: .
CDR3: CASSRSSSGQPNSPLHF; DNA: TGCGCCAGCAGCCGATCTTCTTCCGGACAGCCAAATTCACCCCTCCACTTT; V: TRBV4-3; J: TRBJ1-6; D: .; size: .
CDR3: CAISRQGVELFF; DNA: TGTGCCATCAGTCGACAGGGGGTAGAACTGTTTTTT; V: TRBV10-3; J: TRBJ1-4; D: TRBD1; size: .
CDR3: CASSPYTGPYGYTF; DNA: TGTGCCAGCAGCCCGTACACAGGACCCTATGGCTACACCTTC; V: TRBV14; J: TRBJ1-2; D: .; size: few
CDR3: CASSVPGTAAGNEQFF; DNA: TGTGCCAGCAGCGTTCCCGGGACAGCCGCGGGGAATGAGCAGTTCTTC; V: TRBV9; J: TRBJ2-1; D: .; size: .
CDR3: CASSLGKNEKLFF; DNA: TGTGCCAGCAGCTTAGGTAAAAATGAAAAACTGTTTTTT; V: TRBV13; J: TRBJ1-4; D: .; size: few
CDR3: CASSIVRRGPGELFF; DNA: TGTGCCAGTAGTATAGTGAGGCGGGGCCCCGGGGAGCTGTTTTTT; V: TRBV19; J: TRBJ2-2; D: .; size: .
CDR3: CASRDASGGTDTQYF; DNA: TGTGCCAGCAGGGACGCTAGCGGAGGCACAGATACGCAGTATTTT; V: TRBV6-8; J: TRBJ2-3; D: TRBD2; size: .
CDR3: CASSPRVGGSGLPLYEQYF; DNA: TGTGCCAGCAGCCCCCGGGTTGGGGGGAGCGGCCTCCCTCTTTACGAGCAGTACTTC; V: TRBV7-2; J: TRBJ2-7; D: .; size: .
CDR3: CSVGAAPTDTQYF; DNA: TGCAGCGTTGGGGCCGCGCCCACAGATACGCAGTATTTT; V: TRBV29-1; J: TRBJ2-3; D: .; size: .
CDR3: CASSLTVGSPLHF; DNA: TGTGCCAGCAGCTTAACAGTCGGGTCACCCCTCCACTTT; V: TRBV7-3; J: TRBJ1-6; D: .; size: .
CDR3: CSVQTGTGGGYEQYF; DNA: TGCAGCGTGCAAACCGGGACAGGGGGAGGCTACGAGCAGTACTTC; V: TRBV29-1; J: TRBJ2-7; D: TRBD1; size: .
CDR3: CASSERGVSEQFF; DNA: TGTGCCAGCAGCGAACGAGGTGTTAGTGAGCAGTTCTTC; V: TRBV11-3; J: TRBJ2-1; D: .; size: .
CDR3: CASSLTGSYEQYF; DNA: TGTGCCAGCAGCTTGACAGGGTCCTACGAGCAGTACTTC; V: TRBV28; J: TRBJ2-7; D: TRBD1; size: .
CDR3: CASSPGPGTGRRPETQYF; DNA: TGTGCCAGCAGCCCGGGTCCCGGGACAGGGAGGAGGCCAGAGACCCAGTACTTC; V: TRBV5-5; J: TRBJ2-5; D: TRBD1; size: .
CDR3: CASSTGQNQPQHF; DNA: TGTGCCAGCAGCACGGGACAGAATCAGCCCCAGCATTTT; V: TRBV5-4; J: TRBJ1-5; D: TRBD1; size: .
CDR3: CASSLYRRPAGPPLHF; DNA: TGTGCCAGCAGTTTATATCGTCGGCCAGCGGGCCCACCCCTCCACTTT; V: TRBV28; J: TRBJ1-6; D: .; size: .
CDR3: CASSSTLTGEQYF; DNA: TGTGCCAGCAGCTCAACACTGACAGGAGAGCAGTACTTC; V: TRBV5-6; J: TRBJ2-7; D: .; size: .
CDR3: CASSSRTGSSYNSPLHF; DNA: TGTGCCAGTAGTTCCCGGACAGGGAGCTCCTATAATTCACCCCTCCACTTT; V: TRBV19; J: TRBJ1-6; D: TRBD1; size: .
CDR3: CASSQVSQAKVYEQYF; DNA: TGCGCCAGCAGCCAAGTAAGTCAGGCGAAGGTCTACGAGCAGTACTTC; V: TRBV4-1; J: TRBJ2-7; D: .; size: .
CDR3: CASSSPGSNQPQHF; DNA: TGTGCCAGCAGCTCACCAGGGAGCAATCAGCCCCAGCATTTT; V: TRBV5-6; J: TRBJ1-5; D: .; size: .
CDR3: CSARQGSGYTF; DNA: TGCAGTGCTAGACAGGGGTCTGGCTACACCTTC; V: TRBV20-1; J: TRBJ1-2; D: .; size: .
CDR3: CASSQAAFGSGANVLTF; DNA: TGCGCCAGCAGCCAAGCCGCGTTCGGTTCTGGGGCCAACGTCCTGACTTTC; V: TRBV4-3; J: TRBJ2-6; D: .; size: .
CDR3: CASSDLGGNQPQHF; DNA: TGTGCCAGCAGCGATCTCGGGGGGAATCAGCCCCAGCATTTT; V: TRBV9; J: TRBJ1-5; D: .; size: .
CDR3: CASSYPGQGGEQYF; DNA: TGTGCCAGCAGCTATCCGGGACAGGGGGGGGAGCAGTACTTC; V: TRBV7-9; J: TRBJ2-7; D: TRBD1; size: .
CDR3: CASSTLDRGGQPQHF; DNA: TGTGCCAGCAGTACTCTGGACAGGGGAGGACAGCCCCAGCATTTT; V: TRBV28; J: TRBJ1-5; D: TRBD1; size: few
CDR3: CASSPHRTYEQYF; DNA: TGTGCCAGCAGTCCCCACCGTACTTACGAGCAGTACTTC; V: TRBV28; J: TRBJ2-7; D: .; size: few
CDR3: CASSSDRGKQYF; DNA: TGTGCCAGCAGCTCCGACAGGGGAAAGCAGTACTTC; V: TRBV11-2; J: TRBJ2-7; D: TRBD1; size: .
CDR3: CASSFSIEGYTF; DNA: TGTGCCAGCAGCTTCTCGATTGAGGGCTACACCTTC; V: TRBV7-9; J: TRBJ1-2; D: .; size: .
CDR3: CASIDGVEERLHF; DNA: TGTGCCAGTATCGACGGGGTGGAAGAGCGCCTCCACTTT; V: TRBV19; J: TRBJ1-6; D: .; size: .
CDR3: CASSLTENTGELFF; DNA: TGCGCCAGCAGCCTGACAGAAAACACCGGGGAGCTGTTTTTT; V: TRBV4-1; J: TRBJ2-2; D: .; size: once
CDR3: CASTGQGDSPLHF; DNA: TGTGCCAGTACGGGACAGGGGGATTCACCCCTCCACTTT; V: TRBV27; J: TRBJ1-6; D: TRBD1; size: .
CDR3: CASSLEAGELFF; DNA: TGTGCCAGCAGCTTAGAGGCCGGGGAGCTGTTTTTT; V: TRBV7-3; J: TRBJ2-2; D: .; size: few
CDR3: CASSLRLGSRQFF; DNA: TGTGCCAGCAGTTTAAGACTTGGGAGTCGGCAGTTCTTC; V: TRBV27; J: TRBJ2-1; D: .; size: once
CDR3: CASSLYQGRVPSNHYEQYF; DNA: TGCGCCAGCAGCTTGTATCAGGGGAGAGTGCCCTCGAATCACTACGAGCAGTACTTC; V: TRBV5-1; J: TRBJ2-7; D: .; size: few
CDR3: CASSLSGSSTDTQYF; DNA: TGTGCCAGCAGTCTTAGCGGATCGAGCACAGATACGCAGTATTTT; V: TRBV28; J: TRBJ2-3; D: .; size: .
CDR3: CASSQDLQGRDLHEQFF; DNA: TGCGCCAGCAGCCAAGACCTTCAGGGCCGAGACCTTCATGAGCAGTTCTTC; V: TRBV4-3; J: TRBJ2-1; D: .; size: .
CDR3: CASTTRTGVGYTF; DNA: TGTGCCAGCACCACCAGGACAGGGGTGGGCTACACCTTC; V: TRBV25-1; J: TRBJ1-2; D: TRBD1; size: .
CDR3: CASSPLYRGSNQPQHF; DNA: TGTGCCAGTAGTCCCCTATACAGGGGTAGCAATCAGCCCCAGCATTTT; V: TRBV19; J: TRBJ1-5; D: TRBD1; size: .
CDR3: CASSPGQGANNEQFF; DNA: TGTGCCAGCAGCCCGGGACAGGGGGCTAACAATGAGCAGTTCTTC; V: TRBV5-4; J: TRBJ2-1; D: TRBD1; size: .
CDR3: CASRKGQGNQPQHF; DNA: TGTGCCAGCAGGAAGGGACAGGGCAATCAGCCCCAGCATTTT; V: TRBV2; J: TRBJ1-5; D: TRBD1; size: .
CDR3: CASGTGRTANEKLFF; DNA: TGCGCCAGCGGGACAGGGAGAACGGCTAATGAAAAACTGTTTTTT; V: TRBV4-1; J: TRBJ1-4; D: TRBD1; size: .
CDR3: CASSGRGLAIDNEQFF; DNA: TGTGCCAGCAGCGGCAGGGGCCTAGCCATTGACAATGAGCAGTTCTTC; V: TRBV7-8; J: TRBJ2-1; D: .; size: .
CDR3: CASSYGRRTGGYEQYF; DNA: TGTGCCAGCAGCTACGGACGAAGGACAGGGGGATACGAGCAGTACTTC; V: TRBV11-2; J: TRBJ2-7; D: TRBD1; size: .
CDR3: CASRTGTPTSGNTIYF; DNA: TGTGCCAGCAGGACAGGGACCCCGACCTCTGGAAACACCATATATTTT; V: TRBV2; J: TRBJ1-3; D: TRBD1; size: .
CDR3: CSSSLKGAVEGSGEQYF; DNA: TGTTCCAGCAGCTTAAAAGGGGCCGTGGAGGGGTCGGGGGAGCAGTACTTC; V: TRBV7-9; J: TRBJ2-7; D: .; size: .
CDR3: CASRTPKSGGTYEQYF; DNA: TGTGCCAGCAGAACCCCTAAGAGCGGGGGAACCTACGAGCAGTACTTC; V: TRBV28; J: TRBJ2-7; D: TRBD2; size: few
CDR3: CAWKGQGVGEAFF; DNA: TGTGCCTGGAAGGGACAGGGAGTAGGTGAAGCTTTCTTT; V: TRBV30; J: TRBJ1-1; D: TRBD1; size: few
CDR3: CASSVGSGGRTEAFF; DNA: TGTGCCAGCAGCGTAGGGTCGGGGGGGAGAACTGAAGCTTTCTTT; V: TRBV9; J: TRBJ1-1; D: .; size: .
CDR3: CASKRRTSTDTQYF; DNA: TGTGCCAGCAAGCGAAGGACTAGCACAGATACGCAGTATTTT; V: TRBV2; J: TRBJ2-3; D: .; size: .